This T cell receptor beta chain was identified in a study of blood T cell repertoires in COVID-19. The overall study: Acute-phase and convalescent COVID-19 samples originated in the United States, Italy and Spain. In each case, the material was cDNA or gDNA derived from T cells, B-cell-depleted T cells, or PBMCs.

In the authors' methods: From reference gene primer amplification, estimates of nucleated cell counts were derived. Some clones are missing from TCRdb's copy, which holds only in-frame ones; the method was immunoSEQ multiplex PCR. V and J calls and clone size are given by that table; D and trimming were obtained from the DNA. The sample contains some 240,000 clones, 65% to 85% of which appear only once. With 8 bases removed from V and 3 bases from J, the gap between germline ends came to 8 bases. Germline CDR1 is MNHEY and CDR2 is SMNVEV (reference sequence). This CDR3 contains 13 residues. The rearrangement joins TRBV27 to TRBJ1-6, with D perhaps matching TRBD1 (5 bases). Sequenced input: peripheral blood. The TCR sequence derives from a woman aged 40 to 50 who had recovered from COVID-19. In DNA, the CDR3 is TGTGCCAGCCAGGGACTCTATAATTCACCCCTCCACTTT. This gives the protein CASQGLYNSPLHF.